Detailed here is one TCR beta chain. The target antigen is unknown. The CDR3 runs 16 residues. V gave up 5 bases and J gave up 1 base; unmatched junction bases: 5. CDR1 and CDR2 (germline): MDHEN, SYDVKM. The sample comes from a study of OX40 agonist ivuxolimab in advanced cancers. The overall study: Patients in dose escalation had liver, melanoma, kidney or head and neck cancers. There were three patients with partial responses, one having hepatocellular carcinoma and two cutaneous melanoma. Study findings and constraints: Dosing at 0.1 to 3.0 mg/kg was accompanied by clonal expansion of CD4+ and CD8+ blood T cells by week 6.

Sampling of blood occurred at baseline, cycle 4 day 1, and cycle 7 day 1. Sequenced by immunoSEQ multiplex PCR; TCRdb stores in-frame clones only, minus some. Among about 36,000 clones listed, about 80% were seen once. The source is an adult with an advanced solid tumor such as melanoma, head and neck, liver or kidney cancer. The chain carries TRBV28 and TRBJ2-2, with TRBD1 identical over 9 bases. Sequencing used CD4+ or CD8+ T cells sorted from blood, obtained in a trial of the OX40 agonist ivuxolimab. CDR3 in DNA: TGTGCCAGCAGTCTCACAGGGGGCTGGAACACCGGGGAGCTGTTTTTT. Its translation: CASSLTGGWNTGELFF.